The source of this T cell receptor (beta chain) is a study of T-cell reconstitution after alpha-beta-depleted transplantation in children. Study outcomes and limitations: T-cell numbers and diversity one year post-transplant derived largely from freshly generated T cells. Where some patients showed high TCRbeta diversity at day 60, it came from recipient T cells and thymic progenitors that had survived.

Germline-derived CDR1 and CDR2 are SNHLY and FYNNEI. This CDR3 contains 14 residues. The J segment lost 4 bases and the V segment lost 11 bases, leaving 14 bases of the junction unmatched. As regards this clonotype: Antigen: not known.

The TCRbeta library incorporated unique molecular identifiers. One entry per CDR3 protein results from TCRdb running MiXCR on the PCR reads. Here the sample spans approximately 800,000 distinct CDR3 sequences, 15% to 20% being singletons. This chain connects TRBV2 to TRBJ2-7; 7 bases line up with TRBD1. The sequences come from PBMCs, mostly from graft donor cells, collected 360 days after TCRalphabeta/CD19-depleted stem cell transplant. This TCR came from a male patient younger than 18 who had a stem cell transplant for acute lymphoblastic leukemia, so the T cells may come from the graft donor. CDR3 in DNA: TGTGCCGGTTCTCCAGGGGGTCGGTGGTACGAGCAGTACTTC. Protein sequence: CAGSPGGRWYEQYF.